The 2 T cell receptor beta chains in this list originate from one sample, sequenced in a study of patients and donors after allogeneic stem cell transplantation. Via MiXCR, TCRdb re-called the RT-PCR reads, giving one row per CDR3 protein. Counted here are about 960,000 distinct CDR3 sequences, roughly 18% occurring once; the ten biggest clones make up under 6.5%. Sequencing was carried out using blood, either unsorted or a sorted T cell fraction (not recorded which). These receptors were taken from a human donor who was either an allogeneic HSCT recipient or a stem cell or donor lymphocyte infusion donor (not recorded which). It is not recorded whose cells these are; they may come from a transplant donor.

V gene TRBV11-2 combines with J gene TRBJ2-1; 7 nucleotides align to TRBD2. V lost 4 bases, J lost 8 bases, and 17 bases stayed unmatched. This CDR3 has 17 amino acids. Germline loops: CDR1 SGHAT, CDR2 FQNNGV. The CDR3 nucleotides are TGTGCCAGCAGCTCTCTCAAGCGGGATAGGAAGGTGGATGAGCAGTTCTTC. Protein: CASSSLKRDRKVDEQFF. Full variable domain (remainder filled in from reference TRBV11-2 and TRBJ2-1): EAGVAQSPRYKIIEKRQSVAFWCNPISGHATLYWYQQILGQGPKLLIQFQNNGVVDDSQLPKDRFSAERLKGVDSTLKIQPAKLEDSAVYLCASSSLKRDRKVDEQFFGPGTRLTVL.

This clonotype has just a few counts. This rearrangement joins TRBV11-2 to TRBJ2-7; 7 nucleotides agree with TRBD1. Unmatched junction bases numbered 15, after V lost 4 bases and J lost 3 bases. The CDR3 is 17 amino acids. The germline gives CDR1 SGHAT, CDR2 FQNNGV. The CDR3 loop is CASSSTHRSGTVYEQYF. The CDR3 DNA follows: TGTGCCAGCAGCTCAACCCACCGGTCCGGGACAGTCTACGAGCAGTACTTC.